This TCR beta chain was recorded in a study of CXCR3-negative and CXCR3-positive naive CD8 T cells. Looking at the study overall: Libraries each contributed about 1.5 +/- 0.3 million TRB reads, for roughly 130 million in total. Study-level points and caveats: CXCR3-positive naive cells had more hydrophobic TRB CDR3s than CXCR3-negative naive cells. Both of the naive subsets showed about the same high diversity, but memory CD8+ cells had much less.

cDNA libraries for TRB were generated by 5' RACE incorporating UMI labels. No DNA is given; TCRdb re-called the 5' RACE reads and lists each CDR3 protein once. This table holds tens of thousands of distinct CDR3 sequences. There are 12 residues in the CDR3. CDR1 is SGDLS and CDR2 is YYNGEE in the germline V gene. For this clonotype: Its target is unknown.

Naivety in CD8+ T cells corresponded to a CD45RO-CCR7+CD27+CD95- phenotype. Material for sequencing was naive CXCR3+ CD8+ T cells from blood. The subset: CD45RO-CCR7+CD27+CD95- naive CD8+ T cells expressing CXCR3 (TNR3+). The rearrangement uses TRBV9 and TRBJ2-1. The source of this sequence is a human donor in good health. Some clones in this sample may be carry-over from other donors' samples. CDR3 protein: CASSVGNNEQFF. The entire variable domain, with the rest obtained from reference TRBV9 and TRBJ2-1, is as follows: DSGVTQTPKHLITATGQRVTLRCSPRSGDLSVYWYQQSLDQGLQFLIQYYNGEERAKGNILERFSAQQFPDLHSELNLSSLELGDSALYFCASSVGNNEQFFGPGTRLTVL.